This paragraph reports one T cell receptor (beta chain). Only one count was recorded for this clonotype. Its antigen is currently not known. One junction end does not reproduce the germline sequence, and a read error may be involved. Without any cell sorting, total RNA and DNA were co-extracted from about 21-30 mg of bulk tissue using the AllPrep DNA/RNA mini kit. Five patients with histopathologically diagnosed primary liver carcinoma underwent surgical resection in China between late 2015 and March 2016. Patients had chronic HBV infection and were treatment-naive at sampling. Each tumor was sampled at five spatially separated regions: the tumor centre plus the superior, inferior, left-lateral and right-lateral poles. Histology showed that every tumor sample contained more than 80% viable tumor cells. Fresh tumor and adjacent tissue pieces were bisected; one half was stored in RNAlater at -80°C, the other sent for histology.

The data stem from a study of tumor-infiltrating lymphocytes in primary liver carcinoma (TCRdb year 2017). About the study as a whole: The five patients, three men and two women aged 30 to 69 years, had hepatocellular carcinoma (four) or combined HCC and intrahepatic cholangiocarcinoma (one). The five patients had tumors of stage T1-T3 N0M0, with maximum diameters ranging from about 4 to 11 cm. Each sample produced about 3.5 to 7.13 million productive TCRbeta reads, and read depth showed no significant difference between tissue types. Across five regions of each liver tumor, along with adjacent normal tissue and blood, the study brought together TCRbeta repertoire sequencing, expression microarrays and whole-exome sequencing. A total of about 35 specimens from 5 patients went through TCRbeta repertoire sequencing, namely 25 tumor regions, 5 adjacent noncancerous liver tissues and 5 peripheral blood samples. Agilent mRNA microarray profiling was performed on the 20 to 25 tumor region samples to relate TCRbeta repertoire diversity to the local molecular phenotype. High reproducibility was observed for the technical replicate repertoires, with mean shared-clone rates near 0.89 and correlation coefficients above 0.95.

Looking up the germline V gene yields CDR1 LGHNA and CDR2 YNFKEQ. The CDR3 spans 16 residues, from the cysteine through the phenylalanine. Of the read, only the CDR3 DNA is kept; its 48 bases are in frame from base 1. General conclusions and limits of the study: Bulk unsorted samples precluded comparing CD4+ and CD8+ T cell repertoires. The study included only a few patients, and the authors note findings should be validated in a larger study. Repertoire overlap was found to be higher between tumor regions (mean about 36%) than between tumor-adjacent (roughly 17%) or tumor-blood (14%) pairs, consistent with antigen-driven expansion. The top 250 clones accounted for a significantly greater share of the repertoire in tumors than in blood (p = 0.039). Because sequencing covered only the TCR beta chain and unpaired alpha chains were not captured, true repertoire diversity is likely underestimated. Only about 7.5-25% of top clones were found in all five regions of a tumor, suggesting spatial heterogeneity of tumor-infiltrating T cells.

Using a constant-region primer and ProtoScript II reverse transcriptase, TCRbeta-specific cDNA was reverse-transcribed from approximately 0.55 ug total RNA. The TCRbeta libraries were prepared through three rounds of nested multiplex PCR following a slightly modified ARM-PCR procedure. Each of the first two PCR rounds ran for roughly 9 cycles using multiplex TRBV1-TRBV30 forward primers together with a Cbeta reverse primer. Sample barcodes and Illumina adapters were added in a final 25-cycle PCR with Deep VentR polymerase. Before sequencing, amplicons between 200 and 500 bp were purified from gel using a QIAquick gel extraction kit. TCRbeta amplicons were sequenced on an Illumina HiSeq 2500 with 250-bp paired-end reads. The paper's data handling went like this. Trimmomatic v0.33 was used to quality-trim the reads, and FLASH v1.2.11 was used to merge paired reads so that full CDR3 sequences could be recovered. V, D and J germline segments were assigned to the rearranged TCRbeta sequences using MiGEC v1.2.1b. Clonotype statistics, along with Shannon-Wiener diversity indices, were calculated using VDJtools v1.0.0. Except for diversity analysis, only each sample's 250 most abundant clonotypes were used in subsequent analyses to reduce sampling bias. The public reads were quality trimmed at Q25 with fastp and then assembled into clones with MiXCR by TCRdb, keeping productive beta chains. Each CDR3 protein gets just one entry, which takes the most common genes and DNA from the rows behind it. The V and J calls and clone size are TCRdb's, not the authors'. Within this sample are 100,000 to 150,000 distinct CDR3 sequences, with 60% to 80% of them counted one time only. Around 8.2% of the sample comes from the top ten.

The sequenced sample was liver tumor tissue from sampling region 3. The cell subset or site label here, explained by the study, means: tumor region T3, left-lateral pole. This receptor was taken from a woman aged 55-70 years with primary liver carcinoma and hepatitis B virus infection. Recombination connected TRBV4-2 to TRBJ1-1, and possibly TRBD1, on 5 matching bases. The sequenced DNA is TGTGCCAGCAGTCAAGACCCTTATGGGGGTAACGCTGAAGCTTTCTTT. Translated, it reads CASSQDPYGGNAEAFF.